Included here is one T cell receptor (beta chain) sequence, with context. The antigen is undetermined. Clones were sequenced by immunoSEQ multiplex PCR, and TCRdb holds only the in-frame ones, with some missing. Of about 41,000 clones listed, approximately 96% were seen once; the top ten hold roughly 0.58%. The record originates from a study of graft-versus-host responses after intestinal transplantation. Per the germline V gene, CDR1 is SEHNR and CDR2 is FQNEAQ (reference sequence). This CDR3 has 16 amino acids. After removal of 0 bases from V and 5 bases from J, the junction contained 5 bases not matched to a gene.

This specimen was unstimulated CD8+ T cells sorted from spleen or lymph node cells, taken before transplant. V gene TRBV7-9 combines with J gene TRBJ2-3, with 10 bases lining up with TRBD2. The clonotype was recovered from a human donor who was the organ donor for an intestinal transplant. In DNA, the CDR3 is TGTGCCAGCAGCTTAGCGAGCGTAGCGGGGGGAGATACGCAGTATTTT. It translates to CASSLASVAGGDTQYF.